This TCR beta chain was recovered during a study of T cell responses to AZD1222 COVID-19 vaccine. Looking at the study overall: Researchers grouped second doses given at about 4 or about 12 weeks into one pool. Study results and caveats: Only after the peak T cell response were repertoires sampled. In the spike-specific TCR repertoire, nearly half reportedly target unmutated variant regions. Only six or seven AZD1222 recipients tested seropositive at baseline.

Measured with immunoSEQ multiplex PCR; TCRdb has only the in-frame clones, and not every one. The data contain roughly 150,000 clones, about 91% of them singletons. Trimming cost V 3 bases and J 6 bases; bases outside gene matches: 4. This CDR3 is 13 amino acids long. To note about this clone: Its antigen is unknown.

The sequence came from an adult in good health. The genes are TRBV12-3 or TRBV12-4 and TRBJ1-1; 7 bases are a match to TRBD1. This sample comprised peripheral blood, obtained on day 0 of AZD1222 vaccination. Here the CDR3 reads CASSLGQTSEAFF. The CDR3 nucleotides are TGTGCCAGCAGTTTGGGACAGACTTCTGAAGCTTTCTTT.